This T cell receptor beta chain was profiled in a study of vaccination effects on CD4 cells after COVID-19. Data came from immunoSEQ multiplex PCR; TCRdb stores just in-frame clones and leaves some out. The sample has just under 45,000 clones, roughly 72% seen once. Worth noting for this clone: What it recognizes is unknown.

Study-wide findings and caveats: Late in the post-vaccination period, infection-induced and vaccine-induced clones underwent marked clonal contraction. Healthy vaccinees' vaccine-induced clones included only 1 of 255 that recognized common cold coronaviruses. The authors studied few convalescent patients and collected no early post-infection timepoints.

Antigen-specific CD4+ T cells expanded by the ViraFEST assay with viral peptide pools were then sequenced. Researchers isolated CD4+ T cells once 9 to 11 days of culture had elapsed. Each vaccine recipient was nucleocapsid antibody negative and had no prior SARS-CoV-2 infection. Half-medium replacement with IL-2 medium occurred on days 3 and 7. V shed 2 bases and J shed 0 bases, with 11 bases lying between them. The germline V gene has CDR1 SGDLS and CDR2 YYNGEE. This CDR3 region has 15 residues. The clonotype was recovered from a human donor who received a COVID-19 vaccine. Sequenced here: CD4+ T cells from PBMCs cultured with SARS-CoV-2 spike peptides, sampled before COVID-19 vaccination. The gene calls are TRBV9 and TRBJ2-5, with D perhaps TRBD1 or TRBD2 (5 bases each). The CDR3 DNA sequence: TGTGCCAGCAGCGTTTGGGACGGCTACCAAGAGACCCAGTACTTC. This translates into CASSVWDGYQETQYF.